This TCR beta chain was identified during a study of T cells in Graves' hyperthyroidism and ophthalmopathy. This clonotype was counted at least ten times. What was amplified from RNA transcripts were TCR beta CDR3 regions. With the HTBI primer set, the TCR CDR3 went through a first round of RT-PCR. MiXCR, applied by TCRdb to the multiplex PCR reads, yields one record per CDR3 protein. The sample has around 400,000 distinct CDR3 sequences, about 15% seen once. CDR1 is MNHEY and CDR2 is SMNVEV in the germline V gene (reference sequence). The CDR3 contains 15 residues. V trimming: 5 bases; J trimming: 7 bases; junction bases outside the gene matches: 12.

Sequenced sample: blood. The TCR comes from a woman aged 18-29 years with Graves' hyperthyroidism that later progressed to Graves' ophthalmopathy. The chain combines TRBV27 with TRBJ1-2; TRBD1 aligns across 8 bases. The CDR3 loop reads CASSPYPRGQGGYTF. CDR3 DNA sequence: TGTGCCAGCAGTCCTTACCCCAGGGGGCAAGGTGGCTACACCTTC.